This T cell receptor (beta chain) was sequenced during a study of blood T cell repertoires in COVID-19. Across the whole study: The samples span acute and convalescent COVID-19 from the United States, Italy and Spain. Sample material is recorded as cDNA or gDNA derived from T cells, B-cell-depleted T cells, or PBMCs.

The table lists this clone with a count of one. The same CDR3 arises from other DNA sequences in this sample as well. As processed by the authors: Amplifying reference gene primers gave estimates of nucleated cell counts. Clones were read by immunoSEQ multiplex PCR, and TCRdb kept only the in-frame ones, dropping some. For V, J and clone size, that table is used; D and trimming come from the DNA. The sample has 280,000 or so clones; about 83% are singletons. The CDR3 length is 13 residues. Deletions cut 6 bases from V and 5 bases from J, with 13 bases between. Looked up from germline, CDR1 is MDHEN and CDR2 is SYDVKM.

The V and J genes are TRBV28 and TRBJ2-5; TRBD2 is a possible D gene (5 bases). The sequence was collected from a woman between 50 and 59 years old who had recovered from COVID-19. Sequencing used peripheral blood. The CDR3 region has the DNA TGTGCCAGCAGCCCCCCAGGCGGGGAGACCCAGTACTTC. Translation: CASSPPGGETQYF.